This T cell receptor (beta chain) was identified in a study of vaccination effects on CD4 cells after COVID-19. Libraries were prepared by immunoSEQ multiplex PCR; TCRdb keeps only in-frame clonotypes and omits some of them. The sample lists roughly 54,000 clones, more than 75% occurring once. As for this clone: Its antigen is not known.

Expansion with viral peptide pools was applied to antigen-specific CD4+ T cells by the ViraFEST assay prior to sequencing. Upon completion of 10 to 11 days in culture, CD4+ T cells were isolated. PCR confirmed that the person was infected with SARS-CoV-2 between March and December 2020. After about 2 million PBMC were placed in each well, they were cultured with around 10 IU/ml IL-2 and 8 to 10 ug/ml peptides. Days 3 and 7 were when half the medium was replaced with IL-2 medium. The source material was CD4+ T cells from PBMCs cultured with HIV peptides, sampled before COVID-19 vaccination. The subset: HIV-1 Nef peptide pool negative control/reference culture. The clonotype was recovered from a human donor who had a prior SARS-CoV-2 infection.

The CDR3 nucleotides read TGTGCCAGCAGCCCACCGACAGGGACCTACGAGCAGTACTTC. The encoded protein is CASSPPTGTYEQYF. The V call is TRBV3-1 (or the pseudogene TRBV3-2), the J call TRBJ2-7; 7 nucleotides align to TRBD1. Per the germline V gene, CDR1 is LGHDT and CDR2 is YNNKEL (reference sequence). V was clipped by 4 bases and J by 2 bases; unmatched bases: 5. CDR3 length equals 14 residues.